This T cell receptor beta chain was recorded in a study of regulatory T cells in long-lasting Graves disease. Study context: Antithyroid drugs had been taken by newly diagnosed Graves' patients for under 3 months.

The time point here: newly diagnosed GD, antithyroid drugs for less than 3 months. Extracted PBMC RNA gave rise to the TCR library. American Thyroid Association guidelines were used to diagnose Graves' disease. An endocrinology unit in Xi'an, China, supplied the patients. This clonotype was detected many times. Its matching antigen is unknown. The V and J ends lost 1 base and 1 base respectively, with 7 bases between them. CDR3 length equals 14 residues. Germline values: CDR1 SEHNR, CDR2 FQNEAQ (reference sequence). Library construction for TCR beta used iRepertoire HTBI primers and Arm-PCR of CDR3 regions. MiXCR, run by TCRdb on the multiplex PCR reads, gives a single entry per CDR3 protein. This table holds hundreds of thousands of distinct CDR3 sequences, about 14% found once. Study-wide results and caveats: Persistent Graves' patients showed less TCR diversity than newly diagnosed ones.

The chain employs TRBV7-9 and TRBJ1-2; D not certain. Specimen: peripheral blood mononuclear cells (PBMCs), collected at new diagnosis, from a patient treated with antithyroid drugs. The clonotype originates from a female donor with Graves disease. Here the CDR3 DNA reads TGTGCCAGCAGCTTAGGAATCAATAACTATGGCTACACCTTC. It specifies CASSLGINNYGYTF.